This T cell receptor beta chain was sequenced for a study of CD8+CD57+ T cells in acquired aplastic anemia. Study as a whole: When averaged, DNA from sorted CD4+ and CD8+ cells came to 3 to 4 ug.

TCR beta VDJ and CDR3 were profiled, and genomic DNA was the template. From the reads, TCRdb called clonotypes with MiXCR, one entry per CDR3 protein. The sample lists under 500,000 distinct CDR3 sequences, around 30% seen once, with around 0.82% in the top ten. As concerns this clonotype: What it recognizes is unknown.

The study's findings and limits: Overlap between patients and controls comprised 25 to 30 CD8+ CDR3 sequences.

The CDR3 covers 15 residues. Trimming took off 4 bases at V and 9 bases at J, with 22 bases between the two ends. CDR1 is SQVTM and CDR2 is ANQGSEA in the germline V gene. For sequencing, patients were chosen who had shown expansion of CD8+CD57+ cells by flow cytometry. The diagnosis in all patients was severe acquired aplastic anemia. The chain recombines TRBV29-1 with TRBJ2-1; D tentatively reads TRBD1 or TRBD2 (5 bases each). The clonotype was recovered from a human donor with aplastic anemia. Sequencing was done on a sample of sorted CD4+, CD8+, or CD8+CD57+ T cells (not recorded which) from PBMCs. CDR3 protein: CSVVEGLSLYFEQFF. CDR3 coding DNA: TGCAGCGTTGTTGAGGGGTTGTCTTTGTATTTTGAGCAGTTCTTC.